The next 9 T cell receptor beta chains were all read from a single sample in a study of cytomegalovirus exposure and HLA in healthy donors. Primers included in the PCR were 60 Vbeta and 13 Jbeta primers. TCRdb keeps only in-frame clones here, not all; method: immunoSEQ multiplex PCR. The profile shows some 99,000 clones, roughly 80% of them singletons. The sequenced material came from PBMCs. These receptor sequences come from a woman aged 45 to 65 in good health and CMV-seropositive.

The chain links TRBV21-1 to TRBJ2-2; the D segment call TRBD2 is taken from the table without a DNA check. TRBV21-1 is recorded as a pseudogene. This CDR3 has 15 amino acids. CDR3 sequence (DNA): TGTGCCAGCAGCGCCCGGTGGGGGGGCACCGGGGAGCTGTTTTTT. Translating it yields CASSARWGGTGELFF.

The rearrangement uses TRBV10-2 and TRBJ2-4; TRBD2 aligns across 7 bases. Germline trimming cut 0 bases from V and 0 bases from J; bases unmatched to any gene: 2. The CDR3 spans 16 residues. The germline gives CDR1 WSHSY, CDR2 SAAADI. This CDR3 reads CASSESSGVAKNIQYF. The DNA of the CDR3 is TGCGCCAGCAGTGAGTCAAGCGGGGTAGCCAAAAACATTCAGTACTTC.

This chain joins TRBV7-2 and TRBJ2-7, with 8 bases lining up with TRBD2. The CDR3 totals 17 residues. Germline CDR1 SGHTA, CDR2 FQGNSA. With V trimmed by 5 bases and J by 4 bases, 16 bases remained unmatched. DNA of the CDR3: TGTGCCAGCAGCCCCTCCTCCGGGACTAGGGGCGGGTACGAGCAGTACTTC. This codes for CASSPSSGTRGGYEQYF.

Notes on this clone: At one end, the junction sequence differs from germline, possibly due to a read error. CDR3 in amino acids: CASSLGQYNEQFF. The CDR3 nucleotides read TGTGCCAGCAGTTTGGGACAGTACAATGAGCAGTTCTTC. V usage is TRBV5-4 and J usage is TRBJ2-1, with TRBD1 matching 7 bases. Germline V gene data show CDR1 as SGHNT and CDR2 as YYREEE (reference sequence). This CDR3 spans 13 amino acids. Using reference TRBV5-4 and TRBJ2-1 for the parts outside the CDR3, the full variable domain is ETGVTQSPTHLIKTRGQQVTLRCSSQSGHNTVSWYQQALGQGPQFIFQYYREEENGRGNFPPRFSGLQFPNYSSELNVNALELDDSALYLCASSLGQYNEQFFGPGTRLTVL.

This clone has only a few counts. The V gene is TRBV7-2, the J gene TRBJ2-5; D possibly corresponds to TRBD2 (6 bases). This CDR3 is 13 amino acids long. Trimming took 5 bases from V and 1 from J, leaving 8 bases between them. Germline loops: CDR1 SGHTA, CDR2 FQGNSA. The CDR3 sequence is CASSRGLQETQYF. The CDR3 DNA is TGTGCCAGCAGCCGGGGACTCCAAGAGACCCAGTACTTC. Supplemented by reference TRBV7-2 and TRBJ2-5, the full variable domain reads GAGVSQSPSNKVTEKGKDVELRCDPISGHTALYWYRQSLGQGLEFLIYFQGNSAPDKSGLPSDRFSAERTGGSVSTLTIQRTQQEDSAVYLCASSRGLQETQYFGPGTRLLVL.

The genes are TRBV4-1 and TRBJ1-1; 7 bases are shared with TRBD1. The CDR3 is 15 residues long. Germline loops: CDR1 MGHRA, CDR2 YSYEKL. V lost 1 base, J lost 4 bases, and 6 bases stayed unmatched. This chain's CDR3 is CASSQGVGGTTEAFF. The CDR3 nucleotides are TGCGCCAGCAGCCAAGGGGTAGGGGGCACCACTGAAGCTTTCTTT.

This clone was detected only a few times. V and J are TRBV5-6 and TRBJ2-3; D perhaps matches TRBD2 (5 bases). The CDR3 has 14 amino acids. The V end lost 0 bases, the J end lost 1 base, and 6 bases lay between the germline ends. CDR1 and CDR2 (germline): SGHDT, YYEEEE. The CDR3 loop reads CASSLDGGTDTQYF. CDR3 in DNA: TGTGCCAGCAGCTTGGACGGGGGCACAGATACGCAGTATTTT.

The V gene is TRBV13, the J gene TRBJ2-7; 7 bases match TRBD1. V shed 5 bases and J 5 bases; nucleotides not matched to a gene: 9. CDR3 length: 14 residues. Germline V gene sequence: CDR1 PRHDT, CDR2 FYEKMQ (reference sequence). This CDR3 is CASSPPDRAHEQYF. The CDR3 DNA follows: TGTGCCAGCAGCCCCCCCGACAGGGCCCACGAGCAGTACTTC.

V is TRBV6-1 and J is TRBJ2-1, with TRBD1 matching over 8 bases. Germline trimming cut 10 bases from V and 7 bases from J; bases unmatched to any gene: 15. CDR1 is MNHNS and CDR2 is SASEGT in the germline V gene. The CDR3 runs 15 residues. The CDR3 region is CATNQGALPSNEQFF. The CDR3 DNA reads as TGTGCCACGAATCAGGGGGCCTTACCAAGTAATGAGCAGTTCTTC.